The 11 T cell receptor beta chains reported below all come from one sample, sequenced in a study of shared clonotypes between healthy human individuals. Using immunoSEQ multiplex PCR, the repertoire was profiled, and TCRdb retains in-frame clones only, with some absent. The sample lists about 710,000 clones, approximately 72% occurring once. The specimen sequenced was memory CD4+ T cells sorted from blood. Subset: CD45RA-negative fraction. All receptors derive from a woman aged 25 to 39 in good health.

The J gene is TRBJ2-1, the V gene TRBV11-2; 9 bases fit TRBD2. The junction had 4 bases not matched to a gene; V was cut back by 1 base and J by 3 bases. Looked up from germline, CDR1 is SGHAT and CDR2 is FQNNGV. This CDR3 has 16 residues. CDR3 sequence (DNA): TGTGCCAGCAGCTTAGTGGCGGGAGGGATCTACAATGAGCAGTTCTTC. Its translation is CASSLVAGGIYNEQFF.

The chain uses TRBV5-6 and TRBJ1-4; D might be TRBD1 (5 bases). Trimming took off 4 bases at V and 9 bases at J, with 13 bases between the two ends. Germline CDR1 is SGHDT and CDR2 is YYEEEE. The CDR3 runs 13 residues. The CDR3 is CASSTSGQKKLFF. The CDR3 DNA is TGTGCCAGCAGCACCTCGGGGCAGAAAAAACTGTTTTTT. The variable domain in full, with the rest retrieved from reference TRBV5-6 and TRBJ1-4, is DAGVTQSPTHLIKTRGQQVTLRCSPKSGHDTVSWYQQALGQGPQFIFQYYEEEERQRGNFPDRFSGHQFPNYSSELNVNALLLGDSALYLCASSTSGQKKLFFGSGTQLSVL.

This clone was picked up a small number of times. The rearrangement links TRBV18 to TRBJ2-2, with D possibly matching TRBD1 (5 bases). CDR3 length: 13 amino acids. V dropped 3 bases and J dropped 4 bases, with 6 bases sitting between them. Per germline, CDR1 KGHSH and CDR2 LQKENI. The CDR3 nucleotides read TGTGCCAGCTCACCCCAGGGCACCGGGGAGCTGTTTTTT. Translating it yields CASSPQGTGELFF.

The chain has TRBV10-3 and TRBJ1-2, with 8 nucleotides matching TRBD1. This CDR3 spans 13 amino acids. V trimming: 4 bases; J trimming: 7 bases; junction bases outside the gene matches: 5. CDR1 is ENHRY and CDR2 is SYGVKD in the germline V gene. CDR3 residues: CAISAGGEVGYTF. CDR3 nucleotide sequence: TGTGCCATCAGTGCAGGGGGCGAAGTTGGCTACACCTTC.

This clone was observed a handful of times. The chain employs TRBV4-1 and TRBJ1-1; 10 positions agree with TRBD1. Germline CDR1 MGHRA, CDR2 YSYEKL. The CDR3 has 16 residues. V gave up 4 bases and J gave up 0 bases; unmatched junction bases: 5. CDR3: CASSPGQGTLNTEAFF. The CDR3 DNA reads TGCGCCAGCAGCCCGGGACAGGGGACTTTGAACACTGAAGCTTTCTTT.

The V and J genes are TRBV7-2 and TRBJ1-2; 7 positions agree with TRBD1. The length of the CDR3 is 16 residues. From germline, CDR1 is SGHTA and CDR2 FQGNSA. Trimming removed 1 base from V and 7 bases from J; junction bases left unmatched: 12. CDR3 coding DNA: TGTGCCAGCAGCTTAGGTCCCCCAGGGGGTTATGGTGGCTACACCTTC. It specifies CASSLGPPGGYGGYTF.

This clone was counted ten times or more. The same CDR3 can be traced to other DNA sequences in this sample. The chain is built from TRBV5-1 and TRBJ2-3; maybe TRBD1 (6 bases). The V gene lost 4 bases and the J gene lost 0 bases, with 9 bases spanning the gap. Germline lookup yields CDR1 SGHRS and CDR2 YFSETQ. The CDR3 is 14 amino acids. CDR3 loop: CASSLGQSTDTQYF. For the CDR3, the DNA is TGCGCCAGCAGCCTAGGACAGAGCACAGATACGCAGTATTTT.

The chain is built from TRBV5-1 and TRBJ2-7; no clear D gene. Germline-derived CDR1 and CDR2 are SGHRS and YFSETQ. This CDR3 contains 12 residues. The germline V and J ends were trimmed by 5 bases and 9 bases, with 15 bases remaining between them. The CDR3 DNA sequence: TGCGCCAGCAGAATGACTGCGTCTCGGCAGTACTTC. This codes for CASRMTASRQYF.

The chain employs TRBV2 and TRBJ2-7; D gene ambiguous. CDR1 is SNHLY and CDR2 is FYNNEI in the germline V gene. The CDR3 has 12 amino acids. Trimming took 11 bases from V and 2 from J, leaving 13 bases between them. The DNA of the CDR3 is TGTGCCTCCCAAACCAGCGCCTACGAGCAGTACTTC. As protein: CASQTSAYEQYF.

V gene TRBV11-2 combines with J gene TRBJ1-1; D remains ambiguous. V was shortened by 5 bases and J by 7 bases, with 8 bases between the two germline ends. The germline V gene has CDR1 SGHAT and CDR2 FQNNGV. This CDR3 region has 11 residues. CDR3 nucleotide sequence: TGTGCCAGCAGCAACGAGATTGAAGCTTTCTTT. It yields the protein CASSNEIEAFF. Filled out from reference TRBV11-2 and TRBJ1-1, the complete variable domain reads EAGVAQSPRYKIIEKRQSVAFWCNPISGHATLYWYQQILGQGPKLLIQFQNNGVVDDSQLPKDRFSAERLKGVDSTLKIQPAKLEDSAVYLCASSNEIEAFFGQGTRLTVV.

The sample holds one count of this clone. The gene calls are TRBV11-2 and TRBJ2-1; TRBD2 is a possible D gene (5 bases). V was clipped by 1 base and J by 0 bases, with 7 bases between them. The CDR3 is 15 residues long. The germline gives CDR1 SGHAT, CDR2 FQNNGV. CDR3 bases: TGTGCCAGCAGCTTAGGGGCGGGCTCCTACAATGAGCAGTTCTTC. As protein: CASSLGAGSYNEQFF.